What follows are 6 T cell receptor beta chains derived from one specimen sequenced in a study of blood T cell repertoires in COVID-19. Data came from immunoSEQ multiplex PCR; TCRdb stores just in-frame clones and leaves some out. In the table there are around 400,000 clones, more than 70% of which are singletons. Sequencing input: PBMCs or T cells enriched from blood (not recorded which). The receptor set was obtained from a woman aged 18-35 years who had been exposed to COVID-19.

CDR3 DNA: TGTGCCAGTAGTATAGATACCGGTGATGCCGTCACCGGGGAGCTGTTTTTT. This sequence encodes CASSIDTGDAVTGELFF. The rearrangement links TRBV19 to TRBJ2-2; D is unclear. Deletions cut 0 bases from V and 4 bases from J, with 15 bases between. There are 17 residues in the CDR3. Per germline, CDR1 LNHDA and CDR2 SQIVND (reference sequence).

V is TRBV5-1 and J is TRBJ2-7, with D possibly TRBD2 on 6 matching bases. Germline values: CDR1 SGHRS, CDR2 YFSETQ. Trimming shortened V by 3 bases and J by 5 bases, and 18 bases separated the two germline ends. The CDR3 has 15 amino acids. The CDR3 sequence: CASSSWTGESNEQYF. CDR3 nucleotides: TGCGCCAGCAGCTCGTGGACGGGAGAATCCAACGAGCAGTACTTC. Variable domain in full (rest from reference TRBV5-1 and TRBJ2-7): KAGVTQTPRYLIKTRGQQVTLSCSPISGHRSVSWYQQTPGQGLQFLFEYFSETQRNKGNFPGRFSGRQFSNSRSEMNVSTLELGDSALYLCASSSWTGESNEQYFGPGTRLTVT.

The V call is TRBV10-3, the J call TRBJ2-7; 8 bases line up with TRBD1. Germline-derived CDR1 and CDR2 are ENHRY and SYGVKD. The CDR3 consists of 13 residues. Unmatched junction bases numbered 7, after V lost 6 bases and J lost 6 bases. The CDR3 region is CAIRAGGPGEQYF. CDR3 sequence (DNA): TGTGCCATCAGGGCAGGGGGCCCCGGCGAGCAGTACTTC.

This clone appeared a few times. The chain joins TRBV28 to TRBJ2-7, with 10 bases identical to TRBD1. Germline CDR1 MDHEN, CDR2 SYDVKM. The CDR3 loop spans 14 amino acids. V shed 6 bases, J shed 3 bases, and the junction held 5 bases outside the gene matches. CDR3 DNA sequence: TGTGCCAGCAGCACGGGACAGGGGCGCTACGAGCAGTACTTC. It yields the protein CASSTGQGRYEQYF.

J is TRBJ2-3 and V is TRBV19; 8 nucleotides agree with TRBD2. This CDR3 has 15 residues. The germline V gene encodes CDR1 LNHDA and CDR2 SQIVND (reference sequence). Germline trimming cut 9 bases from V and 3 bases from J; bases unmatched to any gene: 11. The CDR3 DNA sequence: TGTGCCAGCTACAGCGGGGGCGCTGGGACAGATACGCAGTATTTT. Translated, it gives CASYSGGAGTDTQYF.

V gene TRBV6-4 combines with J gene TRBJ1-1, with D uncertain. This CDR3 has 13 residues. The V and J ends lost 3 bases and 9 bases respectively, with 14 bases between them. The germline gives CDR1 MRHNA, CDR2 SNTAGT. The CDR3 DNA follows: TGTGCCAGCAGTGAGGGCGACGGTCGCCAAGCTTTCTTT. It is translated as CASSEGDGRQAFF.